The present entry profiles one T cell receptor beta chain with its context. Germline assignment: CDR1 LNHDA and CDR2 SQIVND (reference sequence). The CDR3 length is 15 residues. Trimming took 2 bases from V and 3 from J; bases not matched to a gene: 6. These data are taken from a study of cytomegalovirus exposure and HLA in healthy donors. Amplification used 60 Vbeta primers and 13 Jbeta primers. Assay used: immunoSEQ multiplex PCR; TCRdb lists only in-frame clones, some missing. This sample has about 120,000 clones, with around 66% found just once. This chain connects TRBV19 to TRBJ1-1, with TRBD1 identical over 7 bases. Specimen: PBMCs. The clonotype originates from a woman aged 40 to 50 in good health and CMV-seropositive. CDR3 sequence: CASSILGTGDTEAFF. The CDR3 region has the DNA TGTGCCAGTAGTATATTGGGAACAGGGGACACTGAAGCTTTCTTT.